This T cell receptor (beta chain) was found in a study of shared T cell receptors in the human thymus. Repertoires were generated with immunoSEQ multiplex PCR, while TCRdb's copy carries only in-frame clones and drops some. The profile covers 700,000 or so clones, with roughly 88% appearing a single time and 0.0095% to 0.013% taken by the ten largest. Germline V gene lookup returns CDR1 WSHSY and CDR2 SAAADI. V was clipped by 7 bases and J by 5 bases; unmatched bases: 6. There are 15 residues in the CDR3. The same data also contributed to another study, on human thymus T cells. From that report: Related research described strongly overlapping thymic repertoires in unrelated people.

V gene TRBV10-2 combines with J gene TRBJ2-3, with 13 bases aligning to TRBD2. Sequenced sample: thymocytes. The TCR comes from a girl under three years old with a congenital heart defect. In nucleotides, the CDR3 is TGCGCCAGCATCAAACTAGCGGGGGGGATAGATACGCAGTATTTT. It encodes CASIKLAGGIDTQYF.